This entry describes one T cell receptor (beta chain). Its target is not known. One end of the junction does not line up with germline, which may come from a read error. The memory fraction was CD4+CD45RO+CD25- cells. The CDR3 has 11 amino acids. Germline V lookup: CDR1 DFQATT, CDR2 SNEGSKA (reference sequence). Study results and caveats: The larger cohort examined one V-J beta rearrangement, not whole repertoires.

Constant-region reverse primers amplified full-length variable regions, followed by semi-nested Nested Universal Primer A PCR. TCRdb re-called the 5' RACE reads with MiXCR, one entry per CDR3 protein. The sample carries 62,000 or so distinct CDR3 sequences, approximately 22% recorded once. This TCR came from a female donor with breast cancer. The genes are TRBV20-1 and TRBJ1-1; 7 bases are shared with TRBD1. The sequencing sample was made of memory CD4+ T cells sorted from a lymph node. Noted subset: memory CD4+ T cells, CD4+CD45RO+CD25-. For the CDR3, the DNA is TGCAATGCTACGAGGACAGGTGAAGCTTTCTTT. The encoded protein is CNATRTGEAFF.